The 5 T cell receptor beta chains in this list originate from one sample, sequenced in a study of cytomegalovirus exposure and HLA in healthy donors. Profiling relied on immunoSEQ multiplex PCR, and the TCRdb table lists in-frame clones only, not all of them. The sample records 110,000 or so clones, around 85% being singletons. The sequencing sample was made of PBMCs. These receptors were taken from a man between 18 and 29 years old in good health and CMV-seropositive.

This chain connects TRBV27 to TRBJ2-1; D is unclear. Looked up from germline, CDR1 is MNHEY and CDR2 is SMNVEV (reference sequence). V lost 0 bases to trimming and J lost 3 bases, with 15 bases between them. The CDR3 has 17 residues. This CDR3 is CASSLSSISILYNEQFF. The CDR3 DNA follows: TGTGCCAGCAGTTTATCGAGTATCTCAATACTCTACAATGAGCAGTTCTTC.

The chain uses TRBV11-1 and TRBJ2-7; no reliable D call. V was clipped by 0 bases and J by 3 bases, with 9 bases between them. Germline CDR1 SGHAT, CDR2 FQDESV (reference sequence). This CDR3 spans 14 amino acids. DNA of the CDR3: TGTGCCAGCAGCTTAGCGGAGCAGCTCTACGAGCAGTACTTC. It is translated as CASSLAEQLYEQYF.

The rearrangement joins TRBV2 to TRBJ1-1; 9 bases agree with TRBD1. The CDR3 loop spans 17 amino acids. Germline assignment: CDR1 SNHLY and CDR2 FYNNEI. Unmatched junction bases numbered 9, after V lost 4 bases and J lost 0 bases. In DNA, the CDR3 is TGTGCCAGCAGTGTCCGGGACAGGGACCTTATGAACACTGAAGCTTTCTTT. Amino acids: CASSVRDRDLMNTEAFF.

This clone was picked up a small number of times. The CDR3 DNA sequence: TGTGCCAGCAGCTTAAGACCCGTAGGACTAGCGGGGGAGACCCAGTACTTC. Its protein is CASSLRPVGLAGETQYF. The rearrangement links TRBV11-1 to TRBJ2-5; TRBD2 matches at 12 bases. Germline V gene data show CDR1 as SGHAT and CDR2 as FQDESV (reference sequence). This CDR3 spans 17 amino acids. After removal of 2 bases from V and 5 bases from J, the junction contained 9 bases not matched to a gene.

J is TRBJ2-5 and V is TRBV7-2, with 9 bases matching TRBD1. With 3 bases clipped from V and 5 bases from J, the junction kept 4 bases outside the gene matches. The length of the CDR3 is 14 residues. CDR1 and CDR2 (germline): SGHTA, FQGNSA. In DNA form, the CDR3 reads TGTGCCAGCAGCTTCAACAGGGGGCGGGAGACCCAGTACTTC. Translation gives CASSFNRGRETQYF.